The present entry profiles one TCR beta chain with its context. The data originate from a study of control samples from healthy donors and cancer patients. TCRdb's table, derived via immunoSEQ multiplex PCR, lists solely in-frame clones and lacks some. The sample includes under 450,000 clones, 90% of them seen just once. The source is a man aged 40-55 years with head and neck cancer. Sequencing used PBMCs.

Here the CDR3 DNA reads TGTGCCAGCAGCTTAAGGTGGAACACTGAAGCTTTCTTT. As protein: CASSLRWNTEAFF. V and J are TRBV11-3 and TRBJ1-1; no reliable D call. The CDR3 is 13 residues long. Trimming shortened V by 2 bases and J by 1 base, and 5 bases separated the two germline ends. The germline V gene has CDR1 SGHNT and CDR2 YENEEA.